The clone carrying this TCR beta chain appeared once. What it binds is not known. Trimming left V 6 bases short and J 4 bases short, with 15 bases between. The germline V gene encodes CDR1 MNHNS and CDR2 SASEGT. The CDR3 is made up of 14 amino acids. This entry comes from a study of T cells after yellow fever vaccination. A process of 5'RACE template switching, which added a universal primer site and UMIs, was used to make TCR cDNA. A single record per CDR3 protein comes from TCRdb applying MiXCR to the 5' RACE reads. There are nearly 550,000 distinct CDR3 sequences in the sample; around 21% occur only once, and approximately 15% lies in the top ten. General study points: Among all clonotypes, a small share was observed in both CD4 and CD8 compartments. The secondary response showed a weaker magnitude and a faster peak, day 5 versus 15. Subsequent booster samples again held most clones from primary vaccination (96% CD4, just under 90% CD8).

The material was PBMCs, obtained 15 days after the yellow fever booster vaccination. The origin of this receptor is a young man who received the YFV17D yellow fever vaccine. The chain is built from TRBV6-1 and TRBJ2-5; a weak D match, TRBD1 (5 bases). This CDR3 reads CASRSVRGIETQYF. CDR3 sequence (DNA): TGTGCCAGCAGAAGCGTAAGGGGCATAGAGACCCAGTACTTC.